This TCR beta chain was identified during a study of blood T cell repertoires in COVID-19. Study-level information: The origin of the acute and convalescent COVID-19 samples was the United States, Italy and Spain. PBMCs, B-cell-depleted T cells, or T cells provided the cDNA or gDNA that made up the material.

The ends were cut back, 3 bases at V and 2 bases at J, with 11 bases in the middle. Germline CDR1 and CDR2: MNHEY and SMNVEV (reference sequence). This CDR3 has 14 amino acids. How the authors handled the data: Cell counts per sample came from amplifying reference gene primers. Sequencing was performed with immunoSEQ multiplex PCR; in TCRdb, only in-frame clones are kept and a portion is missing. V and J calls and clone size are copied from that table; D and trimming were computed from the DNA. The sample holds some 95,000 clones, around three quarters seen once. The TCR comes from a man aged 50 or older who had recovered from COVID-19. Sequencing was done on a sample of peripheral blood. V usage is TRBV27 and J usage is TRBJ2-7; TRBD1 might be the D (6 bases). The CDR3 region is CASSFWQGTYEQYF. CDR3 sequence (DNA): TGTGCCAGCAGTTTTTGGCAGGGGACCTACGAGCAGTACTTC.